The rows below give T cell receptor beta chains drawn from one sample of a study of shared clonotypes between healthy human individuals. Sequencing was performed with immunoSEQ multiplex PCR; in TCRdb, only in-frame clones are kept and a portion is missing. The sample lists around 550,000 clones, 85% to 95% seen once, with over 0.095% in the top ten. The sequenced sample was naive CD8+ T cells sorted from blood. The source of these receptors is a woman under 40 in good health. Each CDR3 is given with its conserved first and last residue. D genes are given only for firm matches. Only part of the rows carry a size: once, few, many, or a class if the clone is expanded.

v_call	j_call	d_call	clone_size	cdr3_aa	cdr3_nt
TRBV5-6	TRBJ2-1	.	.	CASSWKVGEQFF	TGTGCCAGCAGCTGGAAGGTGGGTGAGCAGTTCTTC
TRBV5-6	TRBJ2-5	.	.	CASSLVIGGLETQYF	TGTGCCAGCAGCTTGGTCATTGGGGGGTTGGAGACCCAGTACTTC
TRBV27	TRBJ2-7	TRBD2	.	CASQRGGGEQYF	TGTGCCAGCCAACGGGGCGGGGGGGAGCAGTACTTC
TRBV27	TRBJ2-7	TRBD2	.	CASSSGLVAYEQYF	TGTGCCAGCAGTTCAGGACTAGTGGCCTACGAGCAGTACTTC
TRBV27	TRBJ2-7	.	once	CASSFSSYEQYF	TGTGCCAGCAGTTTCTCTTCCTACGAGCAGTACTTC
TRBV2	TRBJ2-7	.	.	CASSEVGTYEQYF	TGTGCCAGCAGTGAGGTCGGCACCTACGAGCAGTACTTC
TRBV27	TRBJ2-1	.	.	CASSSNLDYNEQFF	TGTGCCAGCAGTTCCAACCTGGACTACAATGAGCAGTTCTTC
TRBV27	TRBJ2-1	TRBD1	.	CASSLTGMAEQFF	TGTGCCAGCAGTTTGACAGGGATGGCTGAGCAGTTCTTC
TRBV12-5	TRBJ1-2	.	.	CASGGLAGCGYTF	TGTGCTAGTGGAGGCCTAGCCGGATGTGGCTACACCTTC
TRBV11-2	TRBJ2-5	.	.	CASSLDPQPETQYF	TGTGCCAGCAGCTTAGATCCCCAACCAGAGACCCAGTACTTC
TRBV7-8	TRBJ2-5	TRBD2	.	CASSLGLDETQYF	TGTGCCAGCAGCCTTGGACTAGACGAGACCCAGTACTTC
TRBV28	TRBJ2-3	.	.	CASDPGDTQYF	TGTGCCAGCGATCCGGGGGATACGCAGTATTTT
TRBV5-1	TRBJ2-7	.	.	CASSSRPSRRYPYEQYF	TGCGCCAGCAGCAGTCGCCCATCGCGGCGATACCCCTACGAGCAGTACTTC
TRBV4-1	TRBJ2-7	TRBD2	.	CASSPYGGLARRGRDEQYF	TGCGCCAGCAGCCCCTATGGGGGACTAGCGCGCCGGGGTAGGGACGAGCAGTACTTC
TRBV19	TRBJ2-5	.	once	CASSMWTDEETQYF	TGTGCCAGTAGTATGTGGACAGATGAAGAGACCCAGTACTTC
TRBV19	TRBJ2-7	.	.	CASSPRSPYEQYF	TGTGCCAGTAGTCCGCGCAGTCCCTACGAGCAGTACTTC
TRBV9	TRBJ2-7	.	.	CASSAHRDPLPYEQYF	TGTGCCAGCAGCGCCCACAGGGATCCGCTCCCCTACGAGCAGTACTTC
TRBV2	TRBJ2-3	.	.	CASSEAWGTTDTQYF	TGTGCCAGCAGTGAAGCCTGGGGAACCACAGATACGCAGTATTTT
TRBV5-1	TRBJ1-2	.	.	CASSPDGGLYGYTF	TGCGCCAGCAGCCCGGACGGGGGCCTCTATGGCTACACCTTC
TRBV5-8	TRBJ1-2	.	.	CASSLAGRVNYGYTF	TGTGCCAGCAGCTTGGCGGGGAGGGTGAACTATGGCTACACCTTC
TRBV27	TRBJ2-7	.	.	CASSLFGPTGESYEQYF	TGTGCCAGCAGTTTATTTGGGCCGACGGGAGAATCCTACGAGCAGTACTTC
TRBV7-2	TRBJ2-1	.	.	CASRRSRSSYNEQFF	TGTGCCAGCAGGCGCTCTCGGAGCTCCTACAATGAGCAGTTCTTC
TRBV15	TRBJ2-5	TRBD1	.	CATSRGTGGFETQYF	TGTGCCACCAGCAGGGGGACAGGGGGCTTCGAGACCCAGTACTTC
TRBV4-1	TRBJ1-5	TRBD1	.	CASSLDRGDQPQHF	TGCGCCAGCAGCCTCGACAGGGGTGATCAGCCCCAGCATTTT
TRBV7-9	TRBJ2-7	.	.	CASSSQITYEQYF	TGTGCCAGCAGCTCCCAAATAACCTACGAGCAGTACTTC
TRBV4-2	TRBJ2-4	.	.	CASSPRSFDSDLAKNIQYF	TGTGCCAGCAGCCCGCGCTCCTTTGACTCCGACCTAGCCAAAAACATTCAGTACTTC
TRBV2	TRBJ2-7	.	.	CASSEKLGLIWEQYF	TGTGCCAGCAGTGAAAAATTAGGTCTCATCTGGGAGCAGTACTTC
TRBV9	TRBJ2-7	.	few	CASGSGYEQYF	TGTGCCAGCGGGTCGGGCTACGAGCAGTACTTC
TRBV6-1	TRBJ2-1	.	.	CAGNRDFGYEQFF	TGTGCCGGGAACCGGGATTTTGGATATGAGCAGTTCTTC
TRBV27	TRBJ1-1	.	.	CASVPGGGNTEAFF	TGTGCCAGCGTCCCTGGGGGGGGTAACACTGAAGCTTTCTTT
TRBV15	TRBJ2-7	.	.	CATSGDRYEQYF	TGTGCCACCAGCGGTGACCGCTACGAGCAGTACTTC
TRBV19	TRBJ2-1	.	.	CASSILKNNEQFF	TGTGCCAGTAGTATCTTGAAGAACAATGAGCAGTTCTTC
TRBV28	TRBJ2-7	.	.	CASSRPTTNYEQYF	TGTGCCAGCAGTAGACCGACAACAAACTACGAGCAGTACTTC